These 11 T cell receptor beta chains were sequenced from one sample in a study of blood T cell repertoires in COVID-19. Generated by immunoSEQ multiplex PCR, the TCRdb table keeps only in-frame clones and is missing some. The profile shows about 270,000 clones, roughly 86% of them singletons. The sequenced sample consisted of PBMCs or T cells enriched from blood (not recorded which). Receptor source: a woman aged 18-30 years who had recovered from COVID-19.

This CDR3 reads CASSSRGFTYEQYF. The CDR3 DNA reads TGTGCCAGCAGTAGTAGGGGTTTTACCTACGAGCAGTACTTC. The gene calls are TRBV2 and TRBJ2-7; TRBD1 is a possible D gene (5 bases). The CDR3 is 14 amino acids. The germline gives CDR1 SNHLY, CDR2 FYNNEI. The V and J ends lost 5 bases and 2 bases respectively, with 13 bases between them.

This clone was seen a single time. CDR3 region: CASSTGDRTEAFF. The DNA of the CDR3 is TGCGCCAGCAGCACAGGCGATCGCACTGAAGCTTTCTTT. This chain connects TRBV5-1 to TRBJ1-1, with TRBD1 as a possible D gene (5 bases). Germline loops: CDR1 SGHRS, CDR2 YFSETQ. CDR3 length equals 13 residues. V dropped 4 bases and J dropped 4 bases, with 11 bases sitting between them.

The CDR3 is CASSQGEASGSTQPQHF. CDR3 in DNA: TGCGCCAGCAGCCAAGGCGAGGCGAGCGGGTCAACTCAGCCCCAGCATTTT. The chain carries TRBV4-1 and TRBJ1-5; D is uncertain. Trimming stripped 1 base from V and 6 bases from J, with 19 bases between. The CDR3 totals 17 residues. Germline V gene sequence: CDR1 MGHRA, CDR2 YSYEKL.

With regard to this clone: This sample includes further DNA sequences coding for the same CDR3. V gene TRBV6-5 combines with J gene TRBJ2-3, with D possibly matching TRBD2 (6 bases). Trimming took 6 bases from V and 0 from J, leaving 10 bases between them. This CDR3 region has 14 residues. Germline V gene data show CDR1 as MNHEY and CDR2 as SVGAGI. CDR3 amino acids: CASRPGLSTDTQYF. CDR3 in DNA: TGTGCCAGCAGACCGGGACTCAGCACAGATACGCAGTATTTT.

Of note for this clone: An end of the junction does not agree with germline; a read error may underlie this. The chain joins TRBV7-6 to TRBJ1-2; D is unresolved. CDR3 length: 10 residues. In germline, CDR1 is SGHVS, CDR2 FNYEAQ. As DNA, the CDR3 is TGTGCCACTCCCCGCCACCTAACCCTCTTC. Its translation is CATPRHLTLF.

The V and J genes are TRBV2 and TRBJ2-7, with 7 bases fitting TRBD1. V was clipped by 9 bases and J by 0 bases; unmatched bases: 8. Germline lookup yields CDR1 SNHLY and CDR2 FYNNEI. This CDR3 spans 14 amino acids. In DNA form, the CDR3 reads TGTGCCAGTCCCGGAGACAGGGCCTCCTACGAGCAGTACTTC. As protein: CASPGDRASYEQYF.

V and J are TRBV5-5 and TRBJ2-1; the match to TRBD2 covers 12 bases. J lost 8 bases, V lost 3 bases, and 6 bases had no gene match. The CDR3 is 15 amino acids. CDR1 is SGHKS, CDR2 YYEKEE, per germline (reference sequence). CDR3 nucleotides: TGTGCCAGCAGCTCTGGACTAGCGGGACTCGATGAGCAGTTCTTC. Amino acid sequence: CASSSGLAGLDEQFF.

The chain has TRBV18 and TRBJ1-1; D not certain. Deletions cut 3 bases from V and 10 bases from J, with 15 bases between. Per germline, CDR1 KGHSH and CDR2 LQKENI. The CDR3 length is 13 residues. DNA of the CDR3: TGTGCCAGCTCACCTGCCGATAGCCAGAGAGCTTTCTTT. It is translated as CASSPADSQRAFF.

This chain joins TRBV12-2 and TRBJ1-4; the listed D gene, TRBD1, was not tested against the DNA. TRBV12-2 is listed as a pseudogene. The CDR3 totals 19 residues. The CDR3 here is CASRLARWGPAGTNEKLFF. The DNA for the CDR3 is TGTGCAAGTCGCTTAGCCAGATGGGGCCCGGCAGGAACTAATGAAAAACTGTTTTTT.

The rearrangement uses TRBV28 and TRBJ2-2; TRBD2 agrees at 9 bases. The CDR3 is 15 amino acids. Germline CDR1 and CDR2: MDHEN and SYDVKM. The junction had 6 bases not matched to a gene; V was cut back by 7 bases and J by 3 bases. The CDR3 nucleotides read TGTGCCAGCATCAGCGTAGCGGGAGACACCGGGGAGCTGTTTTTT. Its protein product is CASISVAGDTGELFF. Filled out from reference TRBV28 and TRBJ2-2, the complete variable domain reads DVKVTQSSRYLVKRTGEKVFLECVQDMDHENMFWYRQDPGLGLRLIYFSYDVKMKEKGDIPEGYSVSREKKERFSLILESASTNQTSMYLCASISVAGDTGELFFGEGSRLTVL.

The chain joins TRBV28 to TRBJ2-7; TRBD1 might be the D (6 bases). The germline CDR1 and CDR2 sequences are MDHEN and SYDVKM. This CDR3 spans 15 amino acids. The V gene lost 6 bases and the J gene lost 3 bases, with 18 bases spanning the gap. As DNA, the CDR3 is TGTGCCAGCAGAAGAGGCGAATCAGGGGTCTACGAGCAGTACTTC. Translating it yields CASRRGESGVYEQYF.